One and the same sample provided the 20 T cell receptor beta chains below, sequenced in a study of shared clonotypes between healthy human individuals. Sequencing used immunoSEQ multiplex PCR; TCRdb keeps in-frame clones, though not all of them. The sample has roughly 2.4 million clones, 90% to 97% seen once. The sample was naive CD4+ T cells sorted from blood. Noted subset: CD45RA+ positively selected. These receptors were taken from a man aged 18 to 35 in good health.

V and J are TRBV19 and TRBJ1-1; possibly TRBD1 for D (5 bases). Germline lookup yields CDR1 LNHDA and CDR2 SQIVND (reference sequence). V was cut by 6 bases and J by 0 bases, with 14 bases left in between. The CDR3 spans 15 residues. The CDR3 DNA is TGTGCCAGTAGGCTGCAGGGTGTCATGAACACTGAAGCTTTCTTT. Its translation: CASRLQGVMNTEAFF.

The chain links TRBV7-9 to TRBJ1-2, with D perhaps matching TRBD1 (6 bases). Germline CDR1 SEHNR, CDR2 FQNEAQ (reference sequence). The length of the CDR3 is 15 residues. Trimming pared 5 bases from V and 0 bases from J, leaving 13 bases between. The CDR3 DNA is TGTGCCAGCAGCCGCCAGGGGCTCTCTAACTATGGCTACACCTTC. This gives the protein CASSRQGLSNYGYTF. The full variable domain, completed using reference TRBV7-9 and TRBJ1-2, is DTGVSQNPRHKITKRGQNVTFRCDPISEHNRLYWYRQTLGQGPEFLTYFQNEAQLEKSRLLSDRFSAERPKGSFSTLEIQRTEQGDSAMYLCASSRQGLSNYGYTFGSGTRLTVV.

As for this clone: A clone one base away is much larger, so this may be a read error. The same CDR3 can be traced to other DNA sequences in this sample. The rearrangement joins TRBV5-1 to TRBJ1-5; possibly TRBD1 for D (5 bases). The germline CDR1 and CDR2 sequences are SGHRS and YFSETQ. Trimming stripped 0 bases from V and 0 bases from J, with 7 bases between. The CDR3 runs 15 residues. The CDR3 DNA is TGCGCCAGCAGCTTGGAAGGGGCTAGCAATCAGCCCCAGCATTTT. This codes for CASSLEGASNQPQHF.

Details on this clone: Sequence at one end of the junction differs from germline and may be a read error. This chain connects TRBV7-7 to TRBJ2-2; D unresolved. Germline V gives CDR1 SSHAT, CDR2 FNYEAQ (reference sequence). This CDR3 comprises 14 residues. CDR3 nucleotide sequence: TGTGCTAGCAGCGCTTCTACGAACACCGGGGAGCTGTTTTTT. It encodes CASSASTNTGELFF.

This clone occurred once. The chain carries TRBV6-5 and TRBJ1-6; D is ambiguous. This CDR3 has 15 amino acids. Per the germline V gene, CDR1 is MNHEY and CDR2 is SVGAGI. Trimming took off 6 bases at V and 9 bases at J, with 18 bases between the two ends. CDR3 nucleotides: TGTGCCAGCAGCCCTTCCAAGAAGACAAGTTCACCCCTCCACTTT. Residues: CASSPSKKTSSPLHF.

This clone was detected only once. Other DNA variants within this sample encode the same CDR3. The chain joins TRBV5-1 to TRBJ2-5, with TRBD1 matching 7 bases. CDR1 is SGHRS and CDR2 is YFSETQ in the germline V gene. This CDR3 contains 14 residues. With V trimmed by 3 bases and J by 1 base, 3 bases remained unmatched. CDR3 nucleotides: TGCGCCAGCAGCTCGGGACAGCCCCAAGAGACCCAGTACTTC. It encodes CASSSGQPQETQYF.

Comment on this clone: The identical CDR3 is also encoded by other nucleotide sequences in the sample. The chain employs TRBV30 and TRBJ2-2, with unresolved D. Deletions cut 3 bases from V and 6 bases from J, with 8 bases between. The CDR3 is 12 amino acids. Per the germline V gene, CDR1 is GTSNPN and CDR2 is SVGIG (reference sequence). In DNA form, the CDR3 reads TGTGCCTGGAGCGGTGTCCCCGGGGAGCTGTTTTTT. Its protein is CAWSGVPGELFF.

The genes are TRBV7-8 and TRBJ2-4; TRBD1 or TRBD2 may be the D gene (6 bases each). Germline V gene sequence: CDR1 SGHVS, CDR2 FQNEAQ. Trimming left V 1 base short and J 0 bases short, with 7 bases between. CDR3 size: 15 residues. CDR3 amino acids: CASSLGGAAKNIQYF. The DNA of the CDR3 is TGTGCCAGCAGCTTAGGGGGGGCAGCCAAAAACATTCAGTACTTC.

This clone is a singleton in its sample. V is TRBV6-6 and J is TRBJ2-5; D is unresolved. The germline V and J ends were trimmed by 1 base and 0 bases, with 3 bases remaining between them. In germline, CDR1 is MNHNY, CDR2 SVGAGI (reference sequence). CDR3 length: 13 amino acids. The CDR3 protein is CASSYFNQETQYF. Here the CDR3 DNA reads TGTGCCAGCAGTTACTTCAACCAAGAGACCCAGTACTTC.

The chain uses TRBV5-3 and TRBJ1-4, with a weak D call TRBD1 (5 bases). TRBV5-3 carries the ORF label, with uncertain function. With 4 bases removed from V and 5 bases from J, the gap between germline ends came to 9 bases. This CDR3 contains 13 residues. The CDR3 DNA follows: TGTGCCAGAAGCCCCAGGGTGAATGAAAAACTGTTTTTT. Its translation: CARSPRVNEKLFF.

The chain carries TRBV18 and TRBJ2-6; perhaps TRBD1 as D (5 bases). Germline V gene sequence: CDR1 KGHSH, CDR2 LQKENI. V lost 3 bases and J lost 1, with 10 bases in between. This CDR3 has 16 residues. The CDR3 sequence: CASSPSRGSGANVLTF. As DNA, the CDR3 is TGTGCCAGCTCACCGTCAAGGGGATCTGGGGCCAACGTCCTGACTTTC.

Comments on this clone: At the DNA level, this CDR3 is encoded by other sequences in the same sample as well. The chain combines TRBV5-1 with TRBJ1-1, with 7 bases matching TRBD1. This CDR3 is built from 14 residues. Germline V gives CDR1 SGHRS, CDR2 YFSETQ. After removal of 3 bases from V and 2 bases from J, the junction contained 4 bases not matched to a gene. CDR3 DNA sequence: TGCGCCAGCAGCTCCGGACAGGAAAACACTGAAGCTTTCTTT. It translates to CASSSGQENTEAFF.

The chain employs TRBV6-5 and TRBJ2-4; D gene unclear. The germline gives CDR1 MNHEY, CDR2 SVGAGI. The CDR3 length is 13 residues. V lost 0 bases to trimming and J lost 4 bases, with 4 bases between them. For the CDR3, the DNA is TGTGCCAGCAGTTACTCAGGAAAAAACATTCAGTACTTC. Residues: CASSYSGKNIQYF.

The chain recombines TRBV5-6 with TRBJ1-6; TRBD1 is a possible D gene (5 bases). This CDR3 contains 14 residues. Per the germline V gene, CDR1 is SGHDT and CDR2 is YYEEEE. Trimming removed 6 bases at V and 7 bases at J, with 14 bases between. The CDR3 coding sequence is TGTGCCAGCAACGTGAGGGGTAGGAATTCACCCCTCCACTTT. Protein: CASNVRGRNSPLHF. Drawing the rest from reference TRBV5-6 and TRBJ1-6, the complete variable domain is DAGVTQSPTHLIKTRGQQVTLRCSPKSGHDTVSWYQQALGQGPQFIFQYYEEEERQRGNFPDRFSGHQFPNYSSELNVNALLLGDSALYLCASNVRGRNSPLHFGNGTRLTVT.

The CDR3 here is CASSPLWGQGPREQYF. The CDR3 DNA reads TGTGCCAGCAGTCCCCTTTGGGGACAGGGTCCTCGGGAGCAGTACTTC. The rearrangement joins TRBV11-2 to TRBJ2-7; 9 nucleotides agree with TRBD1. Germline loops: CDR1 SGHAT, CDR2 FQNNGV. The CDR3 loop spans 16 amino acids. V was clipped by 6 bases and J by 7 bases; unmatched bases: 16.

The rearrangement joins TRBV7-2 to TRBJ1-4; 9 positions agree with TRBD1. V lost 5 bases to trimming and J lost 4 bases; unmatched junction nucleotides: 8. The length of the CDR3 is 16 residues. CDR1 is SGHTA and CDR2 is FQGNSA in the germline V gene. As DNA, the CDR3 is TGTGCCAGCAGCCCGGGACAGGGATGGGGTAATGAAAAACTGTTTTTT. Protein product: CASSPGQGWGNEKLFF. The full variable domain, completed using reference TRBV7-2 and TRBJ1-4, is GAGVSQSPSNKVTEKGKDVELRCDPISGHTALYWYRQSLGQGLEFLIYFQGNSAPDKSGLPSDRFSAERTGGSVSTLTIQRTQQEDSAVYLCASSPGQGWGNEKLFFGSGTQLSVL.

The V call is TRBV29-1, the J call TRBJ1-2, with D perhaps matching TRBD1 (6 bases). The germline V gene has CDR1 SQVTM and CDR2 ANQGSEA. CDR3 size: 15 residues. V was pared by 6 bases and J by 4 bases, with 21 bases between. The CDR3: CSVEKRGASSYGYTF. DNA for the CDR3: TGCAGCGTCGAAAAGCGGGGGGCTTCAAGCTATGGCTACACCTTC.

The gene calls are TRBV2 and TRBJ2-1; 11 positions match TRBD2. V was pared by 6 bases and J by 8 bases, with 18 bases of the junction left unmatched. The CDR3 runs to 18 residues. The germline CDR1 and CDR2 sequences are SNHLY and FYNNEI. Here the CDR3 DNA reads TGTGCCAGCAGCCACTTAACTAGCGGGGGCCCCTTTATCGATGAGCAGTTCTTC. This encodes CASSHLTSGGPFIDEQFF.

For the CDR3, the DNA is TGTGCCAGCAGCTTAACAGGGGGGAAAGCAATGAACACTGAAGCTTTCTTT. It is translated as CASSLTGGKAMNTEAFF. The chain recombines TRBV11-2 with TRBJ1-1; 8 nucleotides agree with TRBD1. Germline assignment: CDR1 SGHAT and CDR2 FQNNGV. The CDR3 has 17 residues. V dropped 2 bases and J dropped 0; count of bases not matched to a gene: 8.

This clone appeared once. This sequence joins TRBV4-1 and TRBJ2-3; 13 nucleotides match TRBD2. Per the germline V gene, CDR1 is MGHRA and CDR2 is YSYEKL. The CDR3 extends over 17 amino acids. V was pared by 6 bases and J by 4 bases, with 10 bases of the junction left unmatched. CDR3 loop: CASRRGLAGVESDTQYF. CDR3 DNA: TGCGCCAGCAGGCGAGGACTAGCGGGAGTCGAGTCAGATACGCAGTATTTT.